The next 22 T cell receptor beta chains were all read from a single sample in a study of T cell responses to AZD1222 COVID-19 vaccine. TCRdb's table, derived via immunoSEQ multiplex PCR, lists solely in-frame clones and lacks some. Among about 120,000 clones listed, almost 95% were seen once. Sequenced material: peripheral blood, taken on day 0 of AZD1222 vaccination. The source is an adult in good health.

The V gene is TRBV5-6, the J gene TRBJ1-2; tentatively, D is TRBD1 (5 bases). Germline CDR1 SGHDT, CDR2 YYEEEE. The CDR3 totals 15 residues. Trimming stripped 4 bases from V and 4 bases from J, with 17 bases between. The CDR3 nucleotides are TGTGCCAGCAGCCACCGGATGGGGGGGGTCTATGGCTACACCTTC. Its translation: CASSHRMGGVYGYTF.

The chain uses TRBV2 and TRBJ1-6, with D tentatively TRBD1 (6 bases). In germline, CDR1 is SNHLY, CDR2 FYNNEI. Trimming took off 6 bases at V and 5 bases at J, with 14 bases between the two ends. The CDR3 totals 15 residues. CDR3 in amino acids: CASRSGHRNNSPLHF. The DNA of the CDR3 is TGTGCCAGCAGATCGGGACACAGAAATAATTCACCCCTCCACTTT.

In this sample, this clone turned up once. V usage is TRBV4-1 and J usage is TRBJ1-5, with D maybe TRBD1 (5 bases). Germline V gives CDR1 MGHRA, CDR2 YSYEKL. With 0 bases removed from V and 6 bases from J, the gap between germline ends came to 21 bases. The CDR3 runs to 18 residues. The DNA for the CDR3 is TGCGCCAGCAGCCAAGATGGGGCGGCAGGCAGCCCCCGTCAGCCCCAGCATTTT. This sequence encodes CASSQDGAAGSPRQPQHF.

In the case of this clone: The junction differs from germline at one of its ends, possibly a read error. This rearrangement joins TRBV18 to TRBJ1-2; TRBD1 might be the D (5 bases). Germline V lookup: CDR1 KGHSH, CDR2 LQKENI. The CDR3 has 13 residues. In DNA form, the CDR3 reads TGTGCCAGCTCGCCACAGGACCCCTATGGCTACACCTTC. Translating gives CASSPQDPYGYTF.

This chain joins TRBV27 and TRBJ2-7; TRBD2 matches at 9 bases. Per germline, CDR1 MNHEY and CDR2 SMNVEV (reference sequence). This CDR3 spans 15 amino acids. V gave up 2 bases and J gave up 4 bases; unmatched junction bases: 6. CDR3 region: CASSLKGSGGYEQYV. In DNA, the CDR3 is TGTGCCAGCAGTTTAAAGGGTAGCGGGGGTTACGAGCAGTACGTC.

The J gene is TRBJ2-3, the V gene TRBV5-1; D unclear. Trimming took 0 bases from V and 2 from J, leaving 13 bases between them. The CDR3 is made up of 16 amino acids. CDR1 is SGHRS, CDR2 YFSETQ, per germline. The CDR3 region has the DNA TGCGCCAGCAGCTTGGCCGCTAGGGTAGACACAGATACGCAGTATTTT. Amino acids: CASSLAARVDTDTQYF. Variable domain in full (rest from reference TRBV5-1 and TRBJ2-3): KAGVTQTPRYLIKTRGQQVTLSCSPISGHRSVSWYQQTPGQGLQFLFEYFSETQRNKGNFPGRFSGRQFSNSRSEMNVSTLELGDSALYLCASSLAARVDTDTQYFGPGTRLTVL.

The gene calls are TRBV19 and TRBJ1-1; 7 positions agree with TRBD1. CDR3 length: 16 residues. Losses at the gene ends were 5 bases for V and 4 bases for J; bases not matched to a gene: 13. Germline lookup yields CDR1 LNHDA and CDR2 SQIVND (reference sequence). This CDR3 is CASSPIGGAFATEAFF. CDR3 in DNA: TGTGCCAGTAGTCCAATAGGGGGCGCCTTTGCCACTGAAGCTTTCTTT.

The rearrangement links TRBV6-6 to TRBJ2-1; weak D call: TRBD1 (5 bases). Germline loops: CDR1 MNHNY, CDR2 SVGAGI (reference sequence). The CDR3 sequence is 14 residues long. V shed 2 bases and J shed 6 bases, with 11 bases lying between them. The CDR3 DNA is TGTGCCAGCAGTTACCATGAGACAGCCAATGAGCAGTTCTTC. Its protein product is CASSYHETANEQFF.

This clone was seen once. The chain is built from TRBV9 and TRBJ1-4, with 7 bases fitting TRBD1. The germline V gene has CDR1 SGDLS and CDR2 YYNGEE. This CDR3 spans 15 amino acids. V lost 3 bases to trimming and J lost 4 bases; unmatched junction nucleotides: 6. The chain's CDR3 is CASSAGTAYNEKLFF. The CDR3 DNA is TGTGCCAGCAGCGCCGGGACAGCTTATAATGAAAAACTGTTTTTT.

This clone was observed a few times. The V gene is TRBV5-1, the J gene TRBJ1-3; 7 positions agree with TRBD1. The CDR3 is made up of 17 amino acids. In germline, CDR1 is SGHRS, CDR2 YFSETQ. V trimming: 1 base; J trimming: 0 bases; junction bases outside the gene matches: 7. CDR3 in amino acids: CASSLTPGQSSGNTIYF. The CDR3 DNA sequence: TGCGCCAGCAGCTTGACCCCGGGACAGAGCTCTGGAAACACCATATATTTT.

J is TRBJ1-2 and V is TRBV2; the D is unclear. Trimming cost V 2 bases and J 7 bases, with 14 bases left between them. Looked up from germline, CDR1 is SNHLY and CDR2 is FYNNEI. CDR3 length equals 14 residues. The CDR3 DNA reads as TGTGCCAGCAGTGAATCGGACGGCCGACCTGGCTACACCTTC. It translates to CASSESDGRPGYTF.

The rearrangement joins TRBV30 to TRBJ1-4, with TRBD1 matching 7 bases. CDR1 is GTSNPN and CDR2 is SVGIG in the germline V gene (reference sequence). V lost 2 bases and J lost 7; bases outside the gene matches: 13. The CDR3 contains 16 residues. In nucleotides, the CDR3 is TGTGCCTGGAGTCCCTACCAACAGGGGATGACTGAAAAACTGTTTTTT. This translates into CAWSPYQQGMTEKLFF.

V is TRBV25-1 and J is TRBJ2-3; D is unclear. V was shortened by 3 bases and J by 2 bases, with 9 bases between the two germline ends. The CDR3 is made up of 14 amino acids. Germline V gene sequence: CDR1 MGHDK, CDR2 SYGVNS. This CDR3 reads CASSEWSPTDTQYF. The CDR3 DNA sequence: TGTGCCAGCAGTGAGTGGTCTCCCACAGATACGCAGTATTTT.

V and J are TRBV5-8 and TRBJ1-2; tentatively, D is TRBD1 (5 bases). V lost 3 bases, J lost 2 bases, and 14 bases lay in between. The CDR3 length is 15 residues. Germline V gene data show CDR1 as SGHTS and CDR2 as YDEGEE. In DNA, the CDR3 is TGTGCCAGCAGCTGGGTCGACAGACCCAACTATGGCTACACCTTC. Its protein is CASSWVDRPNYGYTF.

This clone appeared a single time. The chain recombines TRBV2 with TRBJ2-3; D could derive from TRBD1 or TRBD2 (5 bases each). Trimming stripped 4 bases from V and 4 bases from J, with 12 bases between. Looked up from germline, CDR1 is SNHLY and CDR2 is FYNNEI. The CDR3 extends over 14 amino acids. DNA of the CDR3: TGTGCCAGCAGTGTAGGGCAGGGACCAGATACGCAGTATTTT. Protein sequence: CASSVGQGPDTQYF.

The DNA of the CDR3 is TGTGCCAGTACCAACGCCTACAATGAGCAGTTCTTC. Translated: CASTNAYNEQFF. The chain employs TRBV19 and TRBJ2-1; D gene uncertain. There are 12 residues in the CDR3. The V gene lost 7 bases and the J gene lost 2 bases, with 6 bases spanning the gap. Germline V CDR1 and CDR2: LNHDA, SQIVND (reference sequence).

The V gene is TRBV6-5, the J gene TRBJ1-1; D is unclear. Germline loops: CDR1 MNHEY, CDR2 SVGAGI. The CDR3 extends over 13 amino acids. Deletions cut 5 bases from V and 6 bases from J, with 13 bases between. The CDR3 is CASSPHWASEAFF. For the CDR3, the DNA is TGTGCCAGCAGTCCACACTGGGCCTCTGAAGCTTTCTTT.

The chain joins TRBV24-1 to TRBJ1-1, with a weak D call TRBD1 (5 bases). CDR1 KGHDR and CDR2 SFDVKD come from the germline V gene. There are 13 residues in the CDR3. V shed 3 bases and J shed 14 bases, with 18 bases lying between them. The CDR3 DNA reads as TGTGCCACCAGTGATCGGGACGGTCTCAGGGTGTTCTTT. Its translation is CATSDRDGLRVFF.

The rearrangement joins TRBV7-9 to TRBJ1-2; D remains unclear. Trimming stripped 1 base from V and 2 bases from J, with 8 bases between. The V gene's germline CDR1 is SEHNR and CDR2 FQNEAQ (reference sequence). The CDR3 is 14 amino acids. This CDR3 is CASSLEFRNYGYTF. The CDR3 nucleotides read TGTGCCAGCAGCTTAGAGTTTAGGAACTATGGCTACACCTTC.

This chain's CDR3 is CASSFRLGLAGVEETQYF. In DNA, the CDR3 is TGTGCCAGCAGCTTTAGGTTGGGACTAGCGGGAGTTGAGGAGACCCAGTACTTC. The V and J genes are TRBV5-5 and TRBJ2-5; TRBD2 matches 14 bases. The J segment lost 5 bases and the V segment lost 2 bases, leaving 11 bases of the junction unmatched. CDR1 and CDR2 (germline): SGHKS, YYEKEE (reference sequence). This CDR3 has 18 amino acids.

In its sample, this clone was seen once. The rearrangement uses TRBV6-2 or TRBV6-3 and TRBJ1-5; possibly TRBD1 for D (6 bases). From germline, CDR1 is MNHEY and CDR2 SVGEGT. The CDR3 extends over 15 amino acids. Deletions cut 2 bases from V and 2 bases from J, with 10 bases between. The DNA of the CDR3 is TGTGCCAGCAGTTACCCGGGGGGCGGCAATCAGCCCCAGCATTTT. This codes for CASSYPGGGNQPQHF.

In DNA, the CDR3 is TGTGCCAGCAGCTGGGACAGGGGGCAAGGGGAAAAACTGTTTTTT. Protein: CASSWDRGQGEKLFF. This chain uses TRBV7-9 with TRBJ1-4; 12 positions agree with TRBD1. Per the germline V gene, CDR1 is SEHNR and CDR2 is FQNEAQ (reference sequence). The CDR3 is made up of 15 amino acids. The junction had 5 bases not matched to a gene; V was cut back by 4 bases and J by 8 bases.